This passage covers 3 T cell receptor beta chains from one sample sequenced in a study of cytomegalovirus exposure and HLA in healthy donors. Measured with immunoSEQ multiplex PCR; TCRdb has only the in-frame clones, and not every one. The top ten clones hold almost 8% of a sample with about 140,000 clones, 88% of them seen once. Sequenced input: PBMCs. All receptors derive from a woman under 30 in good health and CMV-seropositive.

This chain connects TRBV28 to TRBJ2-7; 13 nucleotides agree with TRBD2. CDR1 is MDHEN, CDR2 SYDVKM, per germline. The CDR3 totals 16 residues. Losses at the gene ends were 6 bases for V and 5 bases for J; bases not matched to a gene: 10. The CDR3 loop is CASSGTSGKAANEQYF. The CDR3 bases are TGTGCCAGCAGCGGGACTAGCGGGAAAGCCGCTAACGAGCAGTACTTC.

The CDR3 nucleotides are TGTGCCATCAGTGTCGACAGGAAAGACACTGAAGCTTTCTTT. Amino acids: CAISVDRKDTEAFF. The rearrangement uses TRBV10-3 and TRBJ1-1, with D possibly matching TRBD1 (6 bases). In germline, CDR1 is ENHRY, CDR2 SYGVKD. Trimming pared 4 bases from V and 3 bases from J, leaving 12 bases between. This CDR3 spans 14 amino acids.

The chain is built from TRBV2 and TRBJ1-1, with TRBD1 matching 10 bases. The CDR3 spans 14 residues. Germline CDR1 SNHLY, CDR2 FYNNEI. V dropped 4 bases and J dropped 4; count of bases not matched to a gene: 3. The DNA of the CDR3 is TGTGCCAGCAGTGTGGGACAGGGGACCACTGAAGCTTTCTTT. As protein: CASSVGQGTTEAFF.